The clone carrying this T cell receptor beta chain was seen more than once but under ten times. This likely comes from a read error, as the CDR3 has no conserved phenylalanine or tryptophan at its end. No DNA is shown, since the ends of the CDR3 on it are uncertain; the CDR3 is the one TCRdb lists. Both TCR beta VDJ combination and CDR3 sequence profiling were carried out. Genomic DNA was the template for this profiling. MiXCR, run by TCRdb on the reads, gives a single entry per CDR3 protein. This sample has 260,000 or so distinct CDR3 sequences, with roughly 82% found just once. The germline V gene encodes CDR1 SNHLY and CDR2 FYNNEI. The CDR3 contains 15 residues when both ends are counted. The data are from a study of CD8+CD57+ T cells in acquired aplastic anemia. On the study more broadly: Mean DNA quantity obtained from sorted CD4+ and CD8+ cells was 3 to 4 ug.

All patients picked for sequencing had shown, by flow cytometry, an expansion of CD8+CD57+ cells. Patients were untreated when blood was sampled. The gene calls are TRBV2 and TRBJ1-1; TRBD1 reflects the table's D call only, with no check against the DNA. The receptor comes from a human donor with aplastic anemia. Sequences were obtained from sorted CD4+, CD8+, or CD8+CD57+ T cells (not recorded which) from PBMCs. The CDR3 sequence: CASGDGRTDTQYFFP.